This T cell receptor (beta chain) was obtained from a study of blood T cells in healthy people across ages. A second PCR of 7 to 11 cycles used a sample-barcoded 5' primer and a J-beta primer mix. In TCRdb, the 5' RACE reads were re-called with MiXCR into one record per CDR3 protein. The sample consists of fewer than 800,000 distinct CDR3 sequences, 20% to 30% of them appearing once. Whole-study results and caveats: The long-lived group displayed more naive CD4+ cells, plus higher diversity, than the aged donors did.

This clonotype appeared a few times. Antigen: not known. The junction had 13 bases not matched to a gene; V was cut back by 6 bases and J by 7 bases. Germline V gene sequence: CDR1 SGDLS, CDR2 YYNGEE. This CDR3 contains 15 residues. This same sample was also taken into another study, of T cells of mothers and their children. That work states: Thymic selection shapes TCR recombination output in related pairs, and it does so similarly in unrelated pairs. The analysis detected no persistent microchimeric T cell clones.

V is TRBV9 and J is TRBJ2-7; 10 bases map to TRBD2. This TCR was sampled from a boy aged 5 to 17 in good health. Sequencing used blood. CDR3 sequence (DNA): TGTGCCAGCACCGTGGTAAGCGGGGGGGCCGGAGAGCAGTACTTC. Its protein product is CASTVVSGGAGEQYF.